Presented here are 27 T cell receptor beta chains from one specimen sequenced in a study of regulatory T cells in long-lasting Graves disease. Time point specified: persistent/refractory GD, antithyroid drugs over 5 years with positive TRAb. The authors made the TCR library using RNA they extracted from PBMCs. In building TCR beta libraries, iRepertoire HTBI primers were used together with Arm-PCR of CDR3 regions. Using its own MiXCR run on the multiplex PCR reads, TCRdb lists one record per CDR3 protein. This table has hundreds of thousands of distinct CDR3 sequences, around 21% appearing once. The material sequenced was peripheral blood mononuclear cells (PBMCs), taken when the disease was refractory, from a patient treated with antithyroid drugs. Receptors originate from a female donor with Graves disease.

The rearrangement joins TRBV28 to TRBJ2-1; D unclear. Trimming removed 4 bases from V and 9 bases from J, with 13 bases in between. Germline V lookup: CDR1 MDHEN, CDR2 SYDVKM. This CDR3 contains 13 residues. The CDR3 DNA is TGTGCCAGCAGTTCCGGAACAGTTGGTGAGCAGTTCTTC. Amino acid sequence: CASSSGTVGEQFF.

This clonotype was counted at least ten times. This rearrangement joins TRBV18 to TRBJ2-7, with D perhaps matching TRBD2 (6 bases). The V gene lost 5 bases and the J gene lost 1 base, with 9 bases spanning the gap. Looked up from germline, CDR1 is KGHSH and CDR2 is LQKENI. This CDR3 spans 13 amino acids. CDR3 protein: CASSFGTSYEQYF. CDR3 sequence (DNA): TGTGCCAGCTCATTCGGGACTTCCTACGAGCAGTACTTC.

This clonotype was seen a single time. The DNA for the CDR3 is TGTGCCAGCAGCCCGCAAGGAGGACTAGCGGGAGCCAATGAGCAGTTCTTC. The encoded protein is CASSPQGGLAGANEQFF. The gene calls are TRBV7-9 and TRBJ2-1; the match to TRBD2 covers 13 bases. CDR1 is SEHNR, CDR2 FQNEAQ, per germline (reference sequence). The trim removed 5 bases at V and 6 bases at J, leaving 10 bases unmatched. This CDR3 spans 17 amino acids.

On this clonotype itself: A read error may produce the germline difference seen at one junction end. The V call is TRBV6-1, the J call TRBJ2-2; 7 bases agree with TRBD1. The CDR3 sequence is 14 residues long. Germline assignment: CDR1 MNHNS and CDR2 SASEGT. CDR3 residues: CASSGTDNTGELLF. As DNA, the CDR3 is TGTGCCTCCTCCGGGACAGACAACACCGGAGAGCTGCTTTTT.

This clonotype was found many times. V usage is TRBV30 and J usage is TRBJ1-1; 11 nucleotides match TRBD1. This CDR3 comprises 15 residues. CDR1 and CDR2 (germline): GTSNPN, SVGIG (reference sequence). The V gene end was trimmed by 0 bases and the J gene end by 5 bases; junction bases not matched to a gene: 5. The CDR3 spells CAWSVRGTGGTEAFF. CDR3 sequence (DNA): TGTGCCTGGAGTGTACGTGGGACAGGGGGTACTGAAGCTTTCTTT.

The sample holds many counts of this clonotype. The gene calls are TRBV28 and TRBJ1-2, with a possible D match to TRBD1 (5 bases). This CDR3 contains 13 residues. Trimming took 6 bases from V and 4 from J, leaving 12 bases between them. The germline gives CDR1 MDHEN, CDR2 SYDVKM. The CDR3 DNA reads as TGTGCCAGCAGGACAGCGGCTTCCTATGGCTACACCTTC. Its protein product is CASRTAASYGYTF.

This clonotype was counted only a few times. This chain links TRBV30 with TRBJ1-5; 7 positions match TRBD1. The length of the CDR3 is 14 residues. Germline CDR1 reads GTSNPN; CDR2 reads SVGIG (reference sequence). The V and J ends lost 0 bases and 3 bases, in that order; junction bases with no gene match: 2. CDR3 protein: CAWSVTGYNQPQHF. DNA of the CDR3: TGTGCCTGGAGTGTGACAGGGTACAATCAGCCCCAGCATTTT.

This sequence joins TRBV19 and TRBJ2-6, with 7 bases identical to TRBD1. The J segment lost 4 bases and the V segment lost 4 bases, leaving 4 bases of the junction unmatched. The germline gives CDR1 LNHDA, CDR2 SQIVND (reference sequence). The CDR3 is made up of 15 amino acids. The CDR3 DNA is TGTGCCAGTAGTACACAGGGGTACGGGGCCAACGTCCTGACTTTC. Translation: CASSTQGYGANVLTF.

The chain uses TRBV20-1 and TRBJ1-4; unclear D gene. In germline, CDR1 is DFQATT, CDR2 SNEGSKA (reference sequence). V was trimmed by 3 bases and J by 0 bases, leaving 20 bases between them. CDR3 length: 18 amino acids. Here the CDR3 DNA reads TGCAGTGCTAGTTTAGAGGCAGAATTAGATGCAACTAATGAAAAACTGTTTTTT. Translated: CSASLEAELDATNEKLFF.

This clonotype was detected ten times or more. The chain has TRBV6-1 and TRBJ1-1; no firm D call. Germline assignment: CDR1 MNHNS and CDR2 SASEGT. This CDR3 has 13 amino acids. V was pared by 5 bases and J by 1 base, with 8 bases between. The CDR3 bases are TGTGCCAGCAGTCCCCCGGGGAACACTGAAGCTTTCTTT. Protein: CASSPPGNTEAFF.

In its sample, this clonotype was seen a few times. This chain joins TRBV12-3 or TRBV12-4 and TRBJ2-7; tentative D call: TRBD2 (5 bases). Trimming took off 6 bases at V and 3 bases at J, with 21 bases between the two ends. CDR3 size: 16 residues. CDR3 coding DNA: TGTGCCAGCAGCCCCCAGGCGGGTGGCCTTATCTACGAGCAGTACTTC. Amino acids: CASSPQAGGLIYEQYF.

Only a few counts were recorded for this clonotype. The chain has TRBV19 and TRBJ1-1; 7 nucleotides align to TRBD1. The germline V gene has CDR1 LNHDA and CDR2 SQIVND (reference sequence). V shed 6 bases and J 6 bases; nucleotides not matched to a gene: 7. This CDR3 comprises 13 residues. CDR3 coding DNA: TGTGCCAGTAGGCCCGGGACAGCCGCTGAAGCTTTCTTT. This gives the protein CASRPGTAAEAFF. The full variable domain, rest sourced from reference TRBV19 and TRBJ1-1, is DGGITQSPKYLFRKEGQNVTLSCEQNLNHDAMYWYRQDPGQGLRLIYYSQIVNDFQKGDIAEGYSVSREKKESFPLTVTSAQKNPTAFYLCASRPGTAAEAFFGQGTRLTVV.

The V and J genes are TRBV27 and TRBJ2-1; TRBD2 agrees at 9 bases. The CDR3 is made up of 13 amino acids. J was trimmed by 11 bases and V by 8 bases; bases with no gene match: 10. Germline CDR1 reads MNHEY; CDR2 reads SMNVEV (reference sequence). CDR3 bases: TGTGCCAGCGGTGGGCGGGGGGGTACCAAGCAGTTCTTC. Its protein is CASGGRGGTKQFF.

The CDR3 nucleotides read TGTGCCAGCAGTTACTGGGGGGGGGGCTACACCTTC. Its protein is CASSYWGGGYTF. The chain recombines TRBV28 with TRBJ1-2, with D maybe TRBD1 (5 bases). V was cut by 4 bases and J by 8 bases, with 11 bases left in between. The CDR3 loop spans 12 amino acids. CDR1 and CDR2 (germline): MDHEN, SYDVKM.

This clonotype was detected only a few times. The chain employs TRBV27 and TRBJ2-7; D is undetermined. CDR1 is MNHEY, CDR2 SMNVEV, per germline (reference sequence). The CDR3 runs to 13 residues. Trimming removed 5 bases at V and 4 bases at J, with 12 bases between. The CDR3 coding sequence is TGTGCCAGCAGTCATGACCCTCGGTACGAGCAGTACTTC. It encodes CASSHDPRYEQYF.

This clonotype was seen only a few times. The chain carries TRBV5-1 and TRBJ2-7; TRBD2 agrees at 10 bases. This CDR3 is built from 16 residues. CDR1 SGHRS and CDR2 YFSETQ come from the germline V gene. V gave up 4 bases and J gave up 4 bases; unmatched junction bases: 11. The CDR3 protein is CASSPEGLAGVYEQYF. The CDR3 DNA is TGCGCCAGCAGCCCGGAGGGGCTAGCGGGAGTTTACGAGCAGTACTTC.

There are many counts of this clonotype. The CDR3 DNA reads as TGTGCCAGCAGTTTATCGCCGGTCTCCTACGAGCAGTACTTC. This sequence encodes CASSLSPVSYEQYF. The V and J genes are TRBV28 and TRBJ2-7, with D uncertain. There are 14 residues in the CDR3. The V and J ends lost 1 base and 0 bases respectively, with 7 bases between them. CDR1 is MDHEN and CDR2 is SYDVKM in the germline V gene.

CDR3 in DNA: TGTGCCAGCAGCCAAGGCTCCTTCAGCAATCAGCCCCAGCATTTT. This sequence encodes CASSQGSFSNQPQHF. The V and J genes are TRBV4-2 and TRBJ1-5; D ambiguous. The length of the CDR3 is 15 residues. V dropped 1 base and J dropped 1 base, with 8 bases sitting between them. Germline loops: CDR1 LGHNA, CDR2 YNFKEQ.

This clonotype was counted ten times or more. J is TRBJ2-7 and V is TRBV7-9; TRBD2 matches 9 bases. The CDR3 is 15 residues long. With 4 bases clipped from V and 2 bases from J, the junction kept 6 bases outside the gene matches. The germline V gene has CDR1 SEHNR and CDR2 FQNEAQ (reference sequence). CDR3 sequence (DNA): TGTGCCAGCAGCTCGGATAGCGGGAGACCCTACGAGCAGTACTTC. It is translated as CASSSDSGRPYEQYF.

Comments on this clonotype: The junction differs from germline at one of its ends, possibly a read error. The CDR3 DNA reads as TGTGCCAGCAGTTCGTGCGGCCCGGGGAGGGGGACTAATGAAAAACTGGTTTTT. Its protein product is CASSSCGPGRGTNEKLVF. The chain employs TRBV28 and TRBJ1-4, with a weak D call TRBD1 (6 bases). Germline CDR1 MDHEN, CDR2 SYDVKM. The CDR3 extends over 18 amino acids.

Many counts were recorded for this clonotype. J is TRBJ1-4 and V is TRBV20-1; D remains unclear. CDR1 and CDR2 from the germline V gene are DFQATT and SNEGSKA (reference sequence). The CDR3 has 12 amino acids. Trimming cost V 3 bases and J 6 bases, with 8 bases left between them. CDR3 nucleotide sequence: TGCAGTGCTAGGGGTCTAGATGAAAAACTGTTTTTT. Protein sequence: CSARGLDEKLFF.

The chain links TRBV18 to TRBJ2-1; D is ambiguous. Germline CDR1 is KGHSH and CDR2 is LQKENI. The V end was cut by 2 bases, the J end by 4 bases, with 9 bases between. The CDR3 loop spans 14 amino acids. CDR3 loop: CASSPDTRYNEQFF. CDR3 nucleotides: TGTGCCAGCTCACCAGATACTCGTTACAATGAGCAGTTCTTC.

There are many counts of this clonotype. The rearrangement links TRBV9 to TRBJ2-7, with 9 bases matching TRBD2. This CDR3 has 15 amino acids. J gave up 4 bases and V 0 bases, and 5 bases lay outside the gene matches. In germline, CDR1 is SGDLS, CDR2 YYNGEE. The CDR3 DNA is TGTGCCAGCAGCGTAGGTGGGCTAGCGGGGTACGAGCAGTACTTC. Amino acids: CASSVGGLAGYEQYF.

This clonotype was seen a few times. The V call is TRBV5-5, the J call TRBJ1-5, with D perhaps TRBD1 (6 bases). Germline CDR1 and CDR2: SGHKS and YYEKEE (reference sequence). The CDR3 is 13 residues long. V lost 7 bases and J lost 5, with 13 bases in between. This CDR3 is CASRLSGDQPQHF. In nucleotides, the CDR3 is TGTGCCAGCCGGCTATCAGGGGATCAGCCCCAGCATTTT.

The rearrangement joins TRBV7-9 to TRBJ2-7; a weak D match, TRBD1 (6 bases). Germline CDR1 and CDR2: SEHNR and FQNEAQ (reference sequence). Trimming removed 8 bases from V and 0 bases from J, with 17 bases in between. The CDR3 contains 15 residues. The CDR3 bases are TGTGCCAGCCTCCCGTCCAACAGGGCCTCCTACGAGCAGTACTTC. As protein: CASLPSNRASYEQYF.

This chain connects TRBV12-3 or TRBV12-4 to TRBJ2-3; 7 positions agree with TRBD1. The CDR3 contains 14 residues. Losses at the gene ends were 7 bases for V and 0 bases for J; bases not matched to a gene: 4. CDR3 coding DNA: TGTGCCAGCACCACGACAGGGAGCACAGATACGCAGTATTTT. This translates into CASTTTGSTDTQYF.

V gene TRBV7-2 combines with J gene TRBJ1-5; weak D call: TRBD1 (5 bases). The germline gives CDR1 SGHTA, CDR2 FQGNSA. This CDR3 region has 15 residues. V was shortened by 1 base and J by 6 bases, with 13 bases between the two germline ends. CDR3 residues: CASSLVATGLQPQHF. CDR3 sequence (DNA): TGTGCCAGCAGCTTAGTAGCGACGGGGCTTCAGCCCCAGCATTTT.